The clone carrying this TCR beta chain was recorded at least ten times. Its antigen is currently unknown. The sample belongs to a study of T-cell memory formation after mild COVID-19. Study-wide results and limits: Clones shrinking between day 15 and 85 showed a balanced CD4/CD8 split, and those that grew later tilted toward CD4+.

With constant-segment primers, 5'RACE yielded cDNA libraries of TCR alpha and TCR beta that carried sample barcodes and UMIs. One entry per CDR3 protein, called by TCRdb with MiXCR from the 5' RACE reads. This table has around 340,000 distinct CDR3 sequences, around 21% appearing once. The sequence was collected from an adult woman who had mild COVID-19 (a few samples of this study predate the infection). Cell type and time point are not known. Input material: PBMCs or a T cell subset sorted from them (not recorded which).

The CDR3, as DNA: TGTGCCAGCAGTGGAGGGGTTATCGGGGAGCTGTTTTTT. This gives the protein CASSGGVIGELFF. This rearrangement joins TRBV25-1 to TRBJ2-2; the D call may be TRBD1 or TRBD2 (5 bases each). Germline CDR1 is MGHDK and CDR2 is SYGVNS. Trimming took off 4 bases at V and 7 bases at J, with 10 bases between the two ends. The CDR3 length is 13 residues. The whole variable domain, remainder taken from reference TRBV25-1 and TRBJ2-2, is EADIYQTPRYLVIGTGKKITLECSQTMGHDKMYWYQQDPGMELHLIHYSYGVNSTEKGDLSSESTVSRIRTEHFPLTLESARPSHTSQYLCASSGGVIGELFFGEGSRLTVL.